Each of the 11 T cell receptor beta chains below was sequenced from the same sample in a study of shared clonotypes between healthy human individuals. It was CD45RO-negative cells, positively selected for CCR7, that made up naive CD8 cells, with terminally differentiated effector memory CD45RA+ cells excluded. TCRdb's table, derived via immunoSEQ multiplex PCR, lists solely in-frame clones and lacks some. In the table there are hundreds of thousands of clones, about 96% of which are singletons. Material for sequencing was naive CD8+ T cells sorted from blood. The source is a woman in her twenties or thirties in good health.

V and J are TRBV5-4 and TRBJ2-1; D is tentatively TRBD1 or TRBD2 (5 bases each). The germline gives CDR1 SGHNT, CDR2 YYREEE (reference sequence). The V end lost 6 bases, the J end lost 4 bases, and 14 bases lay between the germline ends. This CDR3 contains 14 residues. CDR3 amino acids: CASTSGTTYNEQFF. The CDR3 coding sequence is TGTGCCAGCACGTCCGGGACCACTTACAATGAGCAGTTCTTC.

The chain carries TRBV5-1 and TRBJ2-1; 10 nucleotides match TRBD2. V shed 6 bases, J shed 6 bases, and the junction held 12 bases outside the gene matches. CDR3 size: 16 residues. CDR1 and CDR2 from the germline V gene are SGHRS and YFSETQ. The CDR3 DNA reads as TGCGCCAGCACCATCTCTCTAGCGGGAGTCGGCAATGAGCAGTTCTTC. Its translation: CASTISLAGVGNEQFF.

The V gene is TRBV2, the J gene TRBJ2-5, with a possible D match to TRBD1 (6 bases). The end of the DNA is better explained by TRBJ2-7, so the J call may be wrong. CDR3 length: 12 amino acids. Germline lookup yields CDR1 SNHLY and CDR2 FYNNEI. CDR3 residues: CASGTIAYEQYF. DNA for the CDR3: TGTGCCTCCGGGACAATAGCCTACGAGCAGTACTTC.

The chain carries TRBV6-5 and TRBJ2-1; D not resolved. Trimming stripped 0 bases from V and 10 bases from J, with 13 bases between. Germline values: CDR1 MNHEY, CDR2 SVGAGI. The CDR3 is 14 amino acids. The DNA for the CDR3 is TGTGCCAGCAGTTACTCGACGCTTTTGGGCGAGCAGTTCTTC. Its protein is CASSYSTLLGEQFF.

The chain employs TRBV7-8 and TRBJ1-5; no clear D gene. The ends were cut back, 4 bases at V and 6 bases at J, with 13 bases in the middle. Germline assignment: CDR1 SGHVS and CDR2 FQNEAQ. The CDR3 runs to 14 residues. In DNA, the CDR3 is TGTGCCAGCAGCTCTCTACCCGGGCTTCAGCCCCAGCATTTT. This codes for CASSSLPGLQPQHF.

The genes are TRBV27 and TRBJ2-3; tentatively, D is TRBD2 (5 bases). This CDR3 region has 15 residues. Trimming removed 5 bases at V and 2 bases at J, with 14 bases between. CDR1 is MNHEY and CDR2 is SMNVEV in the germline V gene (reference sequence). This CDR3 reads CASSLGLGTTDTQYF. The CDR3, as DNA: TGTGCCAGCAGTCTCGGACTGGGTACCACAGATACGCAGTATTTT.

This clone has a single count. The chain is built from TRBV11-2 and TRBJ2-6; D may be TRBD1 (6 bases). Trimming removed 4 bases at V and 0 bases at J, with 7 bases between. CDR3 length: 15 residues. Germline V CDR1 and CDR2: SGHAT, FQNNGV. CDR3 amino acids: CASSSTGSGANVLTF. CDR3 bases: TGTGCCAGCAGCTCGACAGGCTCTGGGGCCAACGTCCTGACTTTC.

The chain uses TRBV28 and TRBJ1-1; D is uncertain. This CDR3 is 14 amino acids long. Between the trimmed V and J ends, which lost 3 bases and 1 base, there was a span of 9 bases. Germline CDR1 MDHEN, CDR2 SYDVKM. Here the CDR3 DNA reads TGTGCCAGCAGTTTCCCGGTGGGGAACACTGAAGCTTTCTTT. It codes for CASSFPVGNTEAFF.

This chain joins TRBV29-1 and TRBJ1-2, with D uncertain. This CDR3 is 12 amino acids long. Germline V gene lookup returns CDR1 SQVTM and CDR2 ANQGSEA. Trimming took 4 bases from V and 8 from J, leaving 14 bases between them. CDR3 coding DNA: TGCAGCGTTGTAGGGAAATCGTGGGGCTACACCTTC. It is translated as CSVVGKSWGYTF.

The chain recombines TRBV5-1 with TRBJ1-2; 11 bases match TRBD1. CDR3 length: 15 amino acids. V was pared by 0 bases and J by 7 bases, with 5 bases of the junction left unmatched. From germline, CDR1 is SGHRS and CDR2 YFSETQ. The CDR3 DNA reads as TGCGCCAGCAGCTTGGCGGACAGGGGGCCCGCTGGCTACACCTTC. Encoded protein: CASSLADRGPAGYTF.

The chain joins TRBV4-1 to TRBJ1-1; D is unresolved. The CDR3 loop spans 15 amino acids. Germline values: CDR1 MGHRA, CDR2 YSYEKL. V was trimmed by 3 bases and J by 0 bases, leaving 11 bases between them. CDR3 nucleotides: TGCGCCAGCAGCCACTCAGAGTTAATGAACACTGAAGCTTTCTTT. Residues: CASSHSELMNTEAFF.